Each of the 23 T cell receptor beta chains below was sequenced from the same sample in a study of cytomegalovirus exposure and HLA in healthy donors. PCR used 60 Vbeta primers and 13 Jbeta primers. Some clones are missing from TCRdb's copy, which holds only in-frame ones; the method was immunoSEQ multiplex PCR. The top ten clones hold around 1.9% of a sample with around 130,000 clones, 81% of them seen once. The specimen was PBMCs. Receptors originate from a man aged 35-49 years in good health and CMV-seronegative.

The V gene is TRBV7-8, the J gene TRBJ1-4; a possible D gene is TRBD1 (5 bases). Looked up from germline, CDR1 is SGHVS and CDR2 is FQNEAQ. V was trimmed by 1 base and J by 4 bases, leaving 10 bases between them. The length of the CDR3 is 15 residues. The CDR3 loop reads CASSLVGLGNEKLFF. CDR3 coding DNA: TGTGCCAGCAGCTTAGTGGGGCTTGGTAATGAAAAACTGTTTTTT.

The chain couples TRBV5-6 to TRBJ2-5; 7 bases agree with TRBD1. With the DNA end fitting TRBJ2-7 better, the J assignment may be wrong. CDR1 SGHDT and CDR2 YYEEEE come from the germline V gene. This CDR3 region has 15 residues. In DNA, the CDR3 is TGTGCCAGCAGCTTGAGGACAGGTCCATTCTACGAGCAGTACTTC. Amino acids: CASSLRTGPFYEQYF.

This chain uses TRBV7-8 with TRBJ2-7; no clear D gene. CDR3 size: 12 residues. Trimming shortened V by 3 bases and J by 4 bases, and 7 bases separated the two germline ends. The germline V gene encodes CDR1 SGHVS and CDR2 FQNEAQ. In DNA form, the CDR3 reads TGTGCCAGCAGCTTTACAGCTTACGAGCAGTACTTC. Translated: CASSFTAYEQYF. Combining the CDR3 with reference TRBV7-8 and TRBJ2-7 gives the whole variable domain GAGVSQSPRYKVAKRGQDVALRCDPISGHVSLFWYQQALGQGPEFLTYFQNEAQLDKSGLPSDRFFAERPEGSVSTLKIQRTQQEDSAVYLCASSFTAYEQYFGPGTRLTVT.

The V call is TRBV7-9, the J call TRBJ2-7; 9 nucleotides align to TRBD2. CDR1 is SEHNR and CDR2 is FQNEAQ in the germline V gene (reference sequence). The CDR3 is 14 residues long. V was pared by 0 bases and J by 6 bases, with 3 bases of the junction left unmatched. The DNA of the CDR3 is TGTGCCAGCAGCTTAGCGGGCGGGGGGGTCGAGCAGTACTTC. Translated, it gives CASSLAGGGVEQYF.

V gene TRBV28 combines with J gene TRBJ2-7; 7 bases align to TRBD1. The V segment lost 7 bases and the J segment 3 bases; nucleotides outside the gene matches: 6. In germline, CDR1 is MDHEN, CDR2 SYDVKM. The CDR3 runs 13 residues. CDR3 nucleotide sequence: TGTGCCAGCACCTTAACAGGGGACTACGAGCAGTACTTC. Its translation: CASTLTGDYEQYF.

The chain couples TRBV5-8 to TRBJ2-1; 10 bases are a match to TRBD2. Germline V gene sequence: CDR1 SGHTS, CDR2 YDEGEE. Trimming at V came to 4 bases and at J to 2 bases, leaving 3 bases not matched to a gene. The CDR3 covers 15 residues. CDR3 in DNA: TGTGCCAGCAGCAAGAGCGGGAGGGCCTACAATGAGCAGTTCTTC. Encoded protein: CASSKSGRAYNEQFF. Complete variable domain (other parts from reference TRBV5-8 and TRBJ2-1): EAGVTQSPTHLIKTRGQQATLRCSPISGHTSVYWYQQALGLGLQFLLWYDEGEERNRGNFPPRFSGRQFPNYSSELNVNALELEDSALYLCASSKSGRAYNEQFFGPGTRLTVL.

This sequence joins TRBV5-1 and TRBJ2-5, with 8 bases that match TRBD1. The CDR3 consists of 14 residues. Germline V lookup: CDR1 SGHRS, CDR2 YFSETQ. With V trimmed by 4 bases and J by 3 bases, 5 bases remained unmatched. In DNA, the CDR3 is TGCGCCAGCAGCAGGAGACAGGGGAAAGAGACCCAGTACTTC. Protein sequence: CASSRRQGKETQYF.

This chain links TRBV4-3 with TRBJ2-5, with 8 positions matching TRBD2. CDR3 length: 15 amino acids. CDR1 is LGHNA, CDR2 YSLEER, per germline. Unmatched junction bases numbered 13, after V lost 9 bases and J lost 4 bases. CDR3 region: CARIVAGRQGETQYF. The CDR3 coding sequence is TGCGCCAGGATAGTAGCGGGGCGGCAGGGAGAGACCCAGTACTTC.

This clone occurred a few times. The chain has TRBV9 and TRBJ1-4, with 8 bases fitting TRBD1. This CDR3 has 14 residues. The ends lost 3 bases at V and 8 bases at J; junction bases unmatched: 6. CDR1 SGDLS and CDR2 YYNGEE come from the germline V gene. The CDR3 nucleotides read TGTGCCAGCAGCGCAGGGGGCGCTTCGGAAAAACTGTTTTTT. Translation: CASSAGGASEKLFF.

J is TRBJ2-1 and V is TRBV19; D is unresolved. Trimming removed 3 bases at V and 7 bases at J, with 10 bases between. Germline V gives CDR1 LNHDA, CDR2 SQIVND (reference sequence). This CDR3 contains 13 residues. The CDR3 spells CASSISQSNEQFF. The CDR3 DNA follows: TGTGCCAGTAGTATTTCTCAGTCGAATGAGCAGTTCTTC.

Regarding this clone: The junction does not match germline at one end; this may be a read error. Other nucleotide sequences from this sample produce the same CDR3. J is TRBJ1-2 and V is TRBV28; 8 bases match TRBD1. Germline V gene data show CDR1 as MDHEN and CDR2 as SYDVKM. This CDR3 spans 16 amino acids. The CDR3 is CASRETGQGNPYGYTF. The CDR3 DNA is TGTGCCAGCAGAGAAACCGGACAGGGAAACCCCTATGGCTACACCTTT.

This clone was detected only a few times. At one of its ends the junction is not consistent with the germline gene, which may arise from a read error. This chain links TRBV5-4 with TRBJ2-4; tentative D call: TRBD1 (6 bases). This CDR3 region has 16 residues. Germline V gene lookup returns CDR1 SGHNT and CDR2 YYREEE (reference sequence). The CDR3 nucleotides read TGTGCCAGCAGCTTGGCAGGGGATTGGGCCAAAAACAGTCAGTACTTC. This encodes CASSLAGDWAKNSQYF.

This chain's CDR3 is CASSLAGRAWNEQFF. The DNA for the CDR3 is TGTGCCAGCAGCTTGGCCGGGAGGGCCTGGAATGAGCAGTTCTTC. The chain has TRBV5-4 and TRBJ2-1, with 8 nucleotides matching TRBD2. Per the germline V gene, CDR1 is SGHNT and CDR2 is YYREEE (reference sequence). CDR3 length: 15 amino acids. The junction had 6 bases not matched to a gene; V was cut back by 0 bases and J by 7 bases.

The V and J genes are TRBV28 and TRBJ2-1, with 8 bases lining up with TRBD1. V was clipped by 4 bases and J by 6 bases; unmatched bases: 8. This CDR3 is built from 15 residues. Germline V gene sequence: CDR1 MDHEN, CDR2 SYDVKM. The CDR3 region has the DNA TGTGCCAGCAGTTGCCGGGACAGGAGTTGCAATGAGCAGTTCTTC. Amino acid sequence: CASSCRDRSCNEQFF. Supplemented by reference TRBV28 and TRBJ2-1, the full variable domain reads DVKVTQSSRYLVKRTGEKVFLECVQDMDHENMFWYRQDPGLGLRLIYFSYDVKMKEKGDIPEGYSVSREKKERFSLILESASTNQTSMYLCASSCRDRSCNEQFFGPGTRLTVL.

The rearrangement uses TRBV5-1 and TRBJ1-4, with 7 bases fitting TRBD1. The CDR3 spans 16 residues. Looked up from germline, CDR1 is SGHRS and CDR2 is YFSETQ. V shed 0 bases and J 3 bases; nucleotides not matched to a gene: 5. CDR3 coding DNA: TGCGCCAGCAGCTTGGGGCAGGGGGATCCTAATGAAAAACTGTTTTTT. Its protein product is CASSLGQGDPNEKLFF. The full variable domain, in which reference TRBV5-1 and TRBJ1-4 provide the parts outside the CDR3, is KAGVTQTPRYLIKTRGQQVTLSCSPISGHRSVSWYQQTPGQGLQFLFEYFSETQRNKGNFPGRFSGRQFSNSRSEMNVSTLELGDSALYLCASSLGQGDPNEKLFFGSGTQLSVL.

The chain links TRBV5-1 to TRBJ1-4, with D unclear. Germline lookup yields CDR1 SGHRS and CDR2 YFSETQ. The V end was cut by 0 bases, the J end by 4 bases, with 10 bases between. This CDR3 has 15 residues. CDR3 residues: CASSLGARNNEKLFF. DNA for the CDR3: TGCGCCAGCAGCTTGGGGGCGCGTAATAATGAAAAACTGTTTTTT. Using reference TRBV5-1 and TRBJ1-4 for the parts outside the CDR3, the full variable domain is KAGVTQTPRYLIKTRGQQVTLSCSPISGHRSVSWYQQTPGQGLQFLFEYFSETQRNKGNFPGRFSGRQFSNSRSEMNVSTLELGDSALYLCASSLGARNNEKLFFGSGTQLSVL.

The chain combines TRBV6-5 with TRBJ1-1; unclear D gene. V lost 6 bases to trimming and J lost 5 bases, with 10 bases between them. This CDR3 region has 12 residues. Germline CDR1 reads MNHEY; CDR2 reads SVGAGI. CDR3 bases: TGTGCCAGCAGCCCCGGTTGGACTGAAGCTTTCTTT. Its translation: CASSPGWTEAFF.

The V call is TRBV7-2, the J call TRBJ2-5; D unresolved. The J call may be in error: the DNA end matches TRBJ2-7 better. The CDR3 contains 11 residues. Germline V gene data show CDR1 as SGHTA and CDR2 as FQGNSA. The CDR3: CASSPNYEQYF. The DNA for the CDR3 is TGTGCCAGCAGCCCCAACTACGAGCAGTACTTC.

For the CDR3, the DNA is TGCGCCAGCAGCCAAGAGGGGCCCGGGACTTACATGAACACTGAAGCTTTCTTT. Translating it yields CASSQEGPGTYMNTEAFF. The V and J genes are TRBV4-1 and TRBJ1-1, with a weak D call TRBD1 (5 bases). CDR3 length: 18 amino acids. The germline V gene has CDR1 MGHRA and CDR2 YSYEKL. Trimming took off 0 bases at V and 0 bases at J, with 17 bases between the two ends.

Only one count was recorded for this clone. Here the CDR3 reads CASSNPGTVSYGYTF. The DNA of the CDR3 is TGCGCCAGCAGCAACCCAGGGACAGTCTCCTATGGCTACACCTTC. The gene calls are TRBV4-1 and TRBJ1-2; the match to TRBD1 covers 7 bases. There are 15 residues in the CDR3. V lost 5 bases, J lost 4 bases, and 10 bases stayed unmatched. The V gene's germline CDR1 is MGHRA and CDR2 YSYEKL.

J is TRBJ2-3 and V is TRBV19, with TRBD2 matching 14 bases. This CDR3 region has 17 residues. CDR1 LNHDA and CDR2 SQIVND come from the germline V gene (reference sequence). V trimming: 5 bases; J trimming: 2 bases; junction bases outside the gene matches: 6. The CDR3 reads CASSAGLAGGSTDTQYF. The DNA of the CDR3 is TGTGCCAGTAGTGCCGGACTAGCGGGAGGTTCCACAGATACGCAGTATTTT.

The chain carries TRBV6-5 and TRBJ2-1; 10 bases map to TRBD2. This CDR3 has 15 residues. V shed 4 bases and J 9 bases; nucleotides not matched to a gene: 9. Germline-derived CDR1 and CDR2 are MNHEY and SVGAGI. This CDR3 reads CASSSQREGHSEQFF. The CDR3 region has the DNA TGTGCCAGCAGTTCCCAGCGGGAGGGGCACAGTGAGCAGTTCTTC.

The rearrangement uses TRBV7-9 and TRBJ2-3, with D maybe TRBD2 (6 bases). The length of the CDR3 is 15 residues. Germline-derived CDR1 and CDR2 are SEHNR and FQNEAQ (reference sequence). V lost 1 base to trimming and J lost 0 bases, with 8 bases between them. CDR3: CASSLGGASTDTQYF. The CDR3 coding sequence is TGTGCCAGCAGCTTAGGCGGGGCCAGCACAGATACGCAGTATTTT.